This T cell receptor beta chain emerged from a study of blood T cell repertoires in COVID-19. Study-level background: Sites in the United States, Italy and Spain provided acute and convalescent COVID-19 samples. T cells, B-cell-depleted T cells, or PBMCs provided the cDNA or gDNA that served as material.

Generated by immunoSEQ multiplex PCR, the TCRdb table keeps only in-frame clones and is missing some. The table records fewer than 450,000 clones, roughly 88% of them present only once. Cohorts were determined from participant-reported clinical history. The J segment lost 4 bases and the V segment lost 7 bases, leaving 7 bases of the junction unmatched. The V gene's germline CDR1 is LNHDA and CDR2 SQIVND (reference sequence). The length of the CDR3 is 14 residues. This sequence joins TRBV19 and TRBJ1-2; 9 positions agree with TRBD1. The receptor's source is a woman aged 40 to 50 with acute COVID-19. Sequencing input: PBMCs or T cells enriched from blood (not recorded which). CDR3 DNA sequence: TGTGCCAGTAATAACAGGGGGCTCGCCTATGGCTACACCTTC. Protein: CASNNRGLAYGYTF. The full variable domain, its missing parts supplied by reference TRBV19 and TRBJ1-2, is DGGITQSPKYLFRKEGQNVTLSCEQNLNHDAMYWYRQDPGQGLRLIYYSQIVNDFQKGDIAEGYSVSREKKESFPLTVTSAQKNPTAFYLCASNNRGLAYGYTFGSGTRLTVV.